This TCR beta chain was sequenced for a study of cytomegalovirus exposure and HLA in healthy donors. Study-level points and caveats: Among TCR sequences, most were rare, though some public TCRs appeared in many donors.

CDR3 length equals 13 residues. V was pared by 6 bases and J by 0 bases, with 6 bases between. The germline V gene has CDR1 SNHLY and CDR2 FYNNEI. Details on this clone: Its specificity is unknown.

The PCR was carried out with 60 Vbeta primers and 13 Jbeta primers. The data were produced by immunoSEQ multiplex PCR, yet TCRdb's version contains in-frame clones alone and is incomplete. The sample yields about 200,000 clones, approximately 79% seen once. All donors participated as healthy donors of bone marrow. Sequenced input: PBMCs. This clonotype originated in a girl aged 10 to 17 in good health and CMV-seropositive. This sequence joins TRBV2 and TRBJ1-3, with a tentative D call TRBD1 (6 bases). CDR3 sequence reads: CASRDSSGNTIYF. In DNA form, the CDR3 reads TGTGCCAGCAGGGACAGCTCTGGAAACACCATATATTTT.